The clone carrying this T cell receptor (beta chain) came up many times. Its target is not known. Unique molecular identifiers tagged individual cDNA molecules. TCRdb recomputed calls from the 5' RACE reads with MiXCR, one row per CDR3 protein. The table includes 68,000 or so distinct CDR3 sequences, approximately 12% detected once. CDR3 length: 14 residues. Trimming shortened V by 3 bases and J by 12 bases, and 17 bases separated the two germline ends. Germline assignment: CDR1 SGHVS and CDR2 FQNEAQ. The data stem from a study of early T cells in non-severe SARS-CoV-2 infection. The study, taken as a whole, reports: A preference for anti-spike CD8 responses marked VDJdb matching, which missed private and CD4 specificities.

The chain is built from TRBV7-8 and TRBJ1-4; tentatively, D is TRBD1 (5 bases). This TCR was sampled from an adult who was a healthcare worker with PCR-confirmed SARS-CoV-2 infection or an uninfected control (not recorded which). Sequenced sample: whole blood. The CDR3 DNA reads TGTGCCAGCAGCTTTCTGTTAAATGAAGGGGAACTGTTTTTT. This sequence encodes CASSFLLNEGELFF.